Each of the 31 T cell receptor beta chains below was sequenced from the same sample in a study of CD8 T cells in acute hepatitis C reinfection. Clones were sequenced by immunoSEQ multiplex PCR, and TCRdb holds only the in-frame ones, with some missing. The data hold approximately 40,000 clones, with 75% to 90% observed a single time. Time point defined: naive CD8 control sorted from an acute-time-point sample. Input material: naive CD8+ T cells from PBMCs. The source of these receptors is a woman between 18 and 30 years old who spontaneously cleared hepatitis C infection.

The chain uses TRBV4-1 and TRBJ2-1; D not resolved. The CDR3 extends over 12 amino acids. V was cut by 0 bases and J by 11 bases, with 8 bases left in between. The germline gives CDR1 MGHRA, CDR2 YSYEKL. CDR3 sequence: CASSQDSFKQFF. CDR3 sequence (DNA): TGCGCCAGCAGCCAAGATAGTTTTAAGCAGTTCTTC.

The DNA for the CDR3 is TGCGCCAGCAGTGAGTCGCGCTCACCGAATGAGCAGTTCTTC. It specifies CASSESRSPNEQFF. J is TRBJ2-1 and V is TRBV10-2, with D unclear. The V gene lost 0 bases and the J gene lost 7 bases, with 10 bases spanning the gap. Looked up from germline, CDR1 is WSHSY and CDR2 is SAAADI. This CDR3 has 14 residues.

The chain couples TRBV28 to TRBJ1-4, with D maybe TRBD1 (5 bases). Germline loops: CDR1 MDHEN, CDR2 SYDVKM. V was clipped by 5 bases and J by 8 bases, with 18 bases between them. This CDR3 comprises 15 residues. The CDR3 loop is CASSREQARREKLFF. The CDR3 DNA is TGTGCCAGCAGTAGGGAACAGGCGCGGCGGGAAAAACTGTTTTTT.

The chain is built from TRBV7-9 and TRBJ1-5; 9 nucleotides agree with TRBD1. Losses at the gene ends were 5 bases for V and 4 bases for J; bases not matched to a gene: 6. Per the germline V gene, CDR1 is SEHNR and CDR2 is FQNEAQ (reference sequence). The CDR3 is 15 amino acids. The CDR3 is CASSKGQGENQPQHF. The CDR3 DNA reads as TGTGCCAGCAGCAAGGGACAGGGAGAGAATCAGCCCCAGCATTTT.

The chain carries TRBV5-5 and TRBJ1-1, with 9 bases fitting TRBD1. Germline loops: CDR1 SGHKS, CDR2 YYEKEE (reference sequence). CDR3 size: 14 residues. The junction had 4 bases not matched to a gene; V was cut back by 5 bases and J by 2 bases. The CDR3 nucleotides read TGTGCCAGCAGGGAGACAGGGGGTAACACTGAAGCTTTCTTT. Protein product: CASRETGGNTEAFF.

The chain has TRBV11-2 and TRBJ1-1; D gene unclear. V was trimmed by 3 bases and J by 0 bases, leaving 11 bases between them. Per the germline V gene, CDR1 is SGHAT and CDR2 is FQNNGV. The CDR3 spans 15 residues. The CDR3 protein is CASSFKDGVNTEAFF. Written as DNA, the CDR3 is TGTGCCAGCAGCTTCAAGGACGGGGTGAACACTGAAGCTTTCTTT.

The J gene is TRBJ2-1, the V gene TRBV7-9; possible D gene TRBD1, 5 bases. Germline values: CDR1 SEHNR, CDR2 FQNEAQ (reference sequence). The V end was cut by 10 bases, the J end by 8 bases, with 24 bases between. The CDR3 has 15 residues. In DNA, the CDR3 is TGTGCCACCCCCTTGAATAGGACACCCAAGCATGAGCAGTTCTTC. Translated: CATPLNRTPKHEQFF.

V gene TRBV6-6 combines with J gene TRBJ2-7; D is undetermined. Trimming removed 5 bases at V and 2 bases at J, with 10 bases between. CDR3 length: 13 amino acids. The V gene's germline CDR1 is MNHNY and CDR2 SVGAGI (reference sequence). In DNA form, the CDR3 reads TGTGCCAGCAGTCCCAGAAACGCCTACGAGCAGTACTTC. This gives the protein CASSPRNAYEQYF.

The gene calls are TRBV19 and TRBJ1-1; tentatively, D is TRBD1 (6 bases). CDR3 size: 13 residues. Trimming took off 4 bases at V and 4 bases at J, with 10 bases between the two ends. The germline V gene encodes CDR1 LNHDA and CDR2 SQIVND (reference sequence). CDR3 DNA sequence: TGTGCCAGTAGTAATGGGGGCGTCACTGAAGCTTTCTTT. Protein: CASSNGGVTEAFF.

The chain recombines TRBV27 with TRBJ2-7; 10 bases align to TRBD1. This CDR3 region has 16 residues. Germline V gene sequence: CDR1 MNHEY, CDR2 SMNVEV (reference sequence). V was pared by 7 bases and J by 3 bases, with 12 bases of the junction left unmatched. CDR3 residues: CASNPDPGQGNYEQYF. The CDR3 DNA reads TGTGCCAGCAACCCTGATCCGGGACAGGGGAACTACGAGCAGTACTTC.

V and J are TRBV5-4 and TRBJ2-7; 9 positions match TRBD2. CDR1 and CDR2 (germline): SGHNT, YYREEE (reference sequence). The J segment lost 2 bases and the V segment lost 0 bases, leaving 3 bases of the junction unmatched. The CDR3 covers 15 residues. The chain's CDR3 is CASSLVAGGTYEQYF. Here the CDR3 DNA reads TGTGCCAGCAGCTTGGTGGCGGGAGGGACCTACGAGCAGTACTTC.

The V gene is TRBV11-2, the J gene TRBJ1-2, with D hard to call. Trimming took 1 base from V and 6 from J, leaving 9 bases between them. Germline V gene data show CDR1 as SGHAT and CDR2 as FQNNGV. This CDR3 comprises 13 residues. CDR3 protein: CASSLGSENGYTF. CDR3 nucleotides: TGTGCCAGCAGCTTAGGTTCGGAGAATGGCTACACCTTC.

The rearrangement joins TRBV12-5 to TRBJ1-1; no firm D call. V lost 3 bases and J 4 bases, leaving 15 bases between the germline ends. In germline, CDR1 is LGHNT, CDR2 FRNRAP. This CDR3 has 15 residues. CDR3 sequence reads: CASGFPPGRVTEAFF. The CDR3 region has the DNA TGTGCTAGTGGTTTCCCGCCGGGCCGTGTCACTGAAGCTTTCTTT.

This sequence joins TRBV5-1 and TRBJ2-5, with 8 bases that match TRBD2. V dropped 1 base and J dropped 8; count of bases not matched to a gene: 13. This CDR3 region has 16 residues. Germline V gene data show CDR1 as SGHRS and CDR2 as YFSETQ. CDR3 amino acids: CASSLWSGGPRETQYF. As DNA, the CDR3 is TGCGCCAGCAGCTTGTGGTCGGGAGGGCCGAGGGAAACCCAGTACTTC.

The chain links TRBV7-3 to TRBJ2-2; D unresolved. CDR3 length: 13 residues. Germline loops: CDR1 SGHTA, CDR2 FQGTGA. The V and J ends lost 4 bases and 4 bases respectively, with 7 bases between them. CDR3 sequence: CASSSVGTGELFF. CDR3 bases: TGTGCCAGCAGCTCAGTTGGCACCGGGGAGCTGTTTTTT.

This chain joins TRBV19 and TRBJ2-1, with D perhaps TRBD1 (6 bases). V lost 5 bases, J lost 6 bases, and 26 bases lay in between. The CDR3 is made up of 18 amino acids. CDR1 is LNHDA, CDR2 SQIVND, per germline (reference sequence). For the CDR3, the DNA is TGTGCCAGTAGTCCCCTCCGGGACGGCAGGGGAGATATCAATGAGCAGTTCTTC. Protein: CASSPLRDGRGDINEQFF.

The chain employs TRBV29-1 and TRBJ2-1; no definite D call. Germline CDR1 SQVTM, CDR2 ANQGSEA. This CDR3 comprises 12 residues. With 6 bases removed from V and 10 bases from J, the gap between germline ends came to 16 bases. For the CDR3, the DNA is TGCAGCGTCCCCATAAGTATGGAAGAGCAGTTCTTC. Protein: CSVPISMEEQFF.

A single count supports this clone. This chain joins TRBV19 and TRBJ1-3, with D possibly matching TRBD1 (5 bases). With 5 bases removed from V and 0 bases from J, the gap between germline ends came to 11 bases. Germline V gene lookup returns CDR1 LNHDA and CDR2 SQIVND (reference sequence). The CDR3 loop spans 15 amino acids. The chain's CDR3 is CASSGGRSSGNTIYF. CDR3 DNA sequence: TGTGCCAGTAGTGGGGGACGGAGCTCTGGAAACACCATATATTTT.

This sequence joins TRBV6-4 and TRBJ1-2; 9 bases are a match to TRBD1. The CDR3 runs 16 residues. Germline CDR1 and CDR2: MRHNA and SNTAGT. V shed 2 bases and J 5 bases; nucleotides not matched to a gene: 9. CDR3 DNA: TGTGCCAGCAGTGACCCCGGGACAGGGAGGGGATATGGCTACACCTTC. Translating it yields CASSDPGTGRGYGYTF.

The chain links TRBV7-2 to TRBJ2-1; D gene ambiguous. The germline V and J ends were trimmed by 5 bases and 7 bases, with 15 bases remaining between them. The CDR3 has 14 amino acids. Germline V gene sequence: CDR1 SGHTA, CDR2 FQGNSA. The CDR3 DNA reads as TGTGCCAGCAGCCCCTTATCACAGCATAATGAGCAGTTCTTC. Protein sequence: CASSPLSQHNEQFF.

The chain is built from TRBV7-9 and TRBJ2-1, with TRBD1 as a possible D gene (6 bases). The CDR3 is 15 amino acids. V lost 7 bases, J lost 6 bases, and 19 bases lay in between. Germline loops: CDR1 SEHNR, CDR2 FQNEAQ (reference sequence). CDR3 in amino acids: CASTGDKAASNEQFF. The CDR3 nucleotides are TGTGCCAGCACCGGGGACAAGGCGGCCTCCAATGAGCAGTTCTTC.

The chain links TRBV20-1 to TRBJ2-1, with D maybe TRBD2 (5 bases). The ends were cut back, 6 bases at V and 7 bases at J, with 10 bases in the middle. CDR3 length: 11 amino acids. CDR1 is DFQATT and CDR2 is SNEGSKA in the germline V gene (reference sequence). CDR3 nucleotides: TGCAGTGCGAGTAGCGTAAATGAGCAGTTCTTC. This gives the protein CSASSVNEQFF.

The genes are TRBV4-2 and TRBJ1-1; D uncertain. V shed 1 base and J shed 1 base, with 4 bases lying between them. Germline CDR1 reads LGHNA; CDR2 reads YNFKEQ. The CDR3 is 13 amino acids. Here the CDR3 DNA reads TGTGCCAGCAGCCAAGTTAGGAACACTGAAGCTTTCTTT. This sequence encodes CASSQVRNTEAFF.

The V call is TRBV7-9, the J call TRBJ2-2, with TRBD2 identical over 7 bases. Unmatched junction bases numbered 2, after V lost 0 bases and J lost 7 bases. Germline lookup yields CDR1 SEHNR and CDR2 FQNEAQ (reference sequence). The CDR3 runs to 14 residues. CDR3 in amino acids: CASSLAGGYGELFF. CDR3 sequence (DNA): TGTGCCAGCAGCTTAGCGGGAGGGTACGGGGAGCTGTTTTTT. Combining the CDR3 with reference TRBV7-9 and TRBJ2-2 gives the whole variable domain DTGVSQNPRHKITKRGQNVTFRCDPISEHNRLYWYRQTLGQGPEFLTYFQNEAQLEKSRLLSDRFSAERPKGSFSTLEIQRTEQGDSAMYLCASSLAGGYGELFFGEGSRLTVL.

V usage is TRBV27 and J usage is TRBJ2-7, with 11 nucleotides matching TRBD2. There are 14 residues in the CDR3. After removal of 5 bases from V and 4 bases from J, the junction contained 4 bases not matched to a gene. In germline, CDR1 is MNHEY, CDR2 SMNVEV (reference sequence). CDR3: CASSTSGSLYEQYF. The DNA of the CDR3 is TGTGCCAGCAGTACTAGCGGGAGCTTGTACGAGCAGTACTTC.

This chain joins TRBV15 and TRBJ1-4, with D maybe TRBD1 (6 bases). Trimming took off 4 bases at V and 4 bases at J, with 25 bases between the two ends. The germline V gene encodes CDR1 LNHNV and CDR2 YYDKDF (reference sequence). The length of the CDR3 is 19 residues. The CDR3: CATSNLEGVLTDYNEKLFF. CDR3 nucleotides: TGTGCCACCAGCAACCTGGAGGGGGTCTTGACCGACTATAATGAAAAACTGTTTTTT.

This chain uses TRBV27 with TRBJ2-1; D is uncertain. Trimming removed 8 bases from V and 1 base from J, with 15 bases in between. The length of the CDR3 is 15 residues. The germline V gene has CDR1 MNHEY and CDR2 SMNVEV (reference sequence). The CDR3 loop is CASGDQAGSYNEQFF. The CDR3 coding sequence is TGTGCCAGCGGTGACCAGGCAGGTTCCTACAATGAGCAGTTCTTC.

The chain couples TRBV27 to TRBJ1-1; 8 nucleotides line up with TRBD1. The V segment lost 8 bases and the J segment 7 bases; nucleotides outside the gene matches: 12. Germline values: CDR1 MNHEY, CDR2 SMNVEV (reference sequence). This CDR3 has 14 amino acids. DNA for the CDR3: TGTGCCAGCGGACAGGGAGGGGCAGTTGGTGAAGCTTTCTTT. It encodes CASGQGGAVGEAFF.

The gene calls are TRBV6-5 and TRBJ2-7; D remains unclear. CDR3 length: 13 residues. V shed 2 bases and J shed 2 bases, with 7 bases lying between them. Germline CDR1 and CDR2: MNHEY and SVGAGI. The CDR3 reads CASSYLQAYEQYF. In nucleotides, the CDR3 is TGTGCCAGCAGTTACCTCCAGGCCTACGAGCAGTACTTC.

This clone was detected a few times. The chain joins TRBV4-1 to TRBJ2-7; 13 bases map to TRBD2. V was pared by 1 base and J by 4 bases, with 4 bases of the junction left unmatched. CDR3 size: 16 residues. Germline assignment: CDR1 MGHRA and CDR2 YSYEKL. CDR3 residues: CASSQGGLAGQYEQYF. In DNA, the CDR3 is TGCGCCAGCAGCCAAGGGGGACTAGCGGGACAGTACGAGCAGTACTTC.

This clone was seen only once. The chain couples TRBV29-1 to TRBJ2-2, with 12 bases aligning to TRBD2. The junction had 7 bases not matched to a gene; V was cut back by 0 bases and J by 5 bases. Germline V CDR1 and CDR2: SQVTM, ANQGSEA. CDR3 length: 17 residues. The CDR3 here is CSVEDPRLAGDTGELFF. DNA for the CDR3: TGCAGCGTTGAAGATCCCAGACTAGCGGGAGATACCGGGGAGCTGTTTTTT.